A selection of T cell receptor beta chains follows, all from one sample in a study of OX40 agonist ivuxolimab in advanced cancers. Generated by immunoSEQ multiplex PCR, the TCRdb table keeps only in-frame clones and is missing some. The repertoire has approximately 47,000 clones, about 81% of them found once; the top ten carry around 7%. The specimen comprised CD4+ or CD8+ T cells sorted from blood, sampled in a trial of the OX40 agonist ivuxolimab. Source of these receptors: an adult with an advanced solid tumor such as melanoma, head and neck, liver or kidney cancer. The CDR3 runs from the conserved cysteine through the conserved F or W. D genes are given only for firm matches. Rows give clone size only sometimes, using once, few, many, or a class for an expanded clone.

d_call	v_call	j_call	clone_size	cdr3_nt	cdr3_aa
TRBD1	TRBV15	TRBJ1-1	-	TGTGCCACCAGCAGAGGAGGCACGACAGGGTTGAACACTGAAGCTTTCTTT	CATSRGGTTGLNTEAFF
-	TRBV4-1	TRBJ2-4	few	TGCGCCAGCAGCCAAGATGTCGGGGGAGCCAAAAACATTCAGTACTTC	CASSQDVGGAKNIQYF
-	TRBV11-2	TRBJ2-5	few	TGTGCCAGCAGCTTAGTAAGGGAGACCCAGTACTTC	CASSLVRETQYF
-	TRBV2	TRBJ1-1	-	TGTGCCAGCAAAAAGGGAGTCACTGAAGCTTTCTTT	CASKKGVTEAFF
-	TRBV7-9	TRBJ1-2	-	TGTGCCAGCAGCTTAGAAAGGGGGGGCCCTAACTATGGCTACACCTTC	CASSLERGGPNYGYTF
-	TRBV7-2	TRBJ1-1	-	TGTGCCAGCAGCTTAGATCTGAGGCGGAACACTGAAGCTTTCTTT	CASSLDLRRNTEAFF
-	TRBV7-2	TRBJ2-7	-	TGTGCCAGCAGCTTAGGGCACCAAGCAGGGGAGCAGTACTTC	CASSLGHQAGEQYF
-	TRBV5-1	TRBJ1-2	-	TGCGCCAGCAGCTCGGACAGCTACTATGGCTACACCTTC	CASSSDSYYGYTF
-	TRBV19	TRBJ1-4	-	TGTGCCAGTAGTTTATCGCGCAGCGCAACTAATGAAAAACTGTTTTTT	CASSLSRSATNEKLFF
-	TRBV27	TRBJ2-7	-	TGTGCCAGCAGTCCCTCCCCCGCTACCTACGAGCAGTACTTC	CASSPSPATYEQYF
-	TRBV5-5	TRBJ1-2	-	TGTGCCAGCAGCTTGGACAGGGACGGGGTTTATGGCTACACCTTC	CASSLDRDGVYGYTF
-	TRBV7-9	TRBJ2-5	-	TGTGCCAGCAGTCCACAGGGAGGGCAAGAGACCCAGTACTTC	CASSPQGGQETQYF
TRBD1	TRBV6-5	TRBJ1-2	-	TGTGCCAGCAGGGTGGACAGGTCAGGAGGCGGCTACACCTTC	CASRVDRSGGGYTF
TRBD1	TRBV14	TRBJ1-3	once	TGTGCCAGCAGCCATAACAGGGGTTCTGGAAACACCATATATTTT	CASSHNRGSGNTIYF
TRBD1	TRBV19	TRBJ1-2	-	TGTGCCAGTACCCGGGACAGCAACTATGGCTACACCTTC	CASTRDSNYGYTF
-	TRBV6-1	TRBJ2-3	-	TGTGCCAGTCCTGAGGATCACAGGGTAACAGATACGCAGTATTTT	CASPEDHRVTDTQYF
TRBD1	TRBV18	TRBJ1-6	-	TGTGCCAGCTCACCAGGGGCACAGGGGAACTCACCCCTCCACTTT	CASSPGAQGNSPLHF
-	TRBV9	TRBJ2-4	-	TGTGCCAGCAGCCCCACCCGGGAGCTTAGAAACATTCAGTACTTC	CASSPTRELRNIQYF
-	TRBV7-9	TRBJ1-2	-	TGTGCCAGCAGCTTATCCGGGCAGATCTATGGCTACACCTTC	CASSLSGQIYGYTF
TRBD1	TRBV28	TRBJ2-7	-	TGTGCCAGCATTGGGGCAGGGGGTCGTTACGAGCAGTACTTC	CASIGAGGRYEQYF
TRBD2	TRBV28	TRBJ2-3	-	TGTGCCAGCGGGGGGACTAGCGGGAGGGCCAGGTCGGATACGCAGTATTTT	CASGGTSGRARSDTQYF
-	TRBV9	TRBJ1-6	few	TGTGCCAGCAGCGCGACAGGCTCCTATAATTCACCCCTCCACTTT	CASSATGSYNSPLHF
TRBD2	TRBV6-1	TRBJ2-7	once	TGTGCCAGCACTCTAGGACTAGCGGTACTCTACGAGCAGTACTTC	CASTLGLAVLYEQYF
-	TRBV19	TRBJ1-3	-	TGTGCCAGTAGTATAGCTCGAGAACCTGGAAACACCATATATTTT	CASSIAREPGNTIYF
TRBD1	TRBV18	TRBJ2-7	-	TGTGCCAGCTCCGGGACAGGGGGCAGGGACGAGCAGTACTTC	CASSGTGGRDEQYF
-	TRBV21-1	TRBJ2-7	-	TGTGCCAGCAGCGAGTTGGAACCCGGACTAGCGGGCCTCTACGAGCAGTACTTC	CASSELEPGLAGLYEQYF
-	TRBV19	TRBJ1-2	once	TGTGCCAGTAGTATGGCTACTGGACGGAACTATGGCTACACCTTC	CASSMATGRNYGYTF
-	TRBV2	TRBJ2-7	many	TGTGCCAGCAACGGTGTGGGGTCCTACGAGCAGTACTTC	CASNGVGSYEQYF
-	TRBV5-1	TRBJ2-2	-	TGCGCCAGCAGCTTGGCCGGGACATCGAACACCGGGGAGCTGTTTTTT	CASSLAGTSNTGELFF
-	TRBV28	TRBJ1-5	-	TGTGCCAGCGGTCAGCCCCAGCATTTT	CASGQPQHF
-	TRBV19	TRBJ1-1	-	TGTGCCAGTAGTATAAGGCAGAACACTGAAGCTTTCTTT	CASSIRQNTEAFF
-	TRBV30	TRBJ2-7	-	TGTGCCTGGAGGGGCAGCTCCTACGAGCAGTACTTC	CAWRGSSYEQYF
-	TRBV5-4	TRBJ1-4	once	TGTGCCAGCAGCTTGGCCCCGGCGAGAGGTAGGGGAGAAAAACTGTTTTTT	CASSLAPARGRGEKLFF
-	TRBV30	TRBJ1-1	-	TGTGCCTGGAGTCGGACAGCAATGAACACTGAAGCTTTCTTT	CAWSRTAMNTEAFF
-	TRBV19	TRBJ1-2	-	TGTGCCAGTAGTGTGAGAGACTATGGCTACACCTTC	CASSVRDYGYTF
TRBD1	TRBV5-1	TRBJ2-7	once	TGCGCCAGCCAGCCTCAGGGGGCTGGTATCGCCTACGAGCAGTACTTC	CASQPQGAGIAYEQYF
-	TRBV6-5	TRBJ2-7	-	TGTGCCAGCAGTTACTTCGGGGACTCCTACGAGCAGTACTTC	CASSYFGDSYEQYF
-	TRBV20-1	TRBJ2-3	-	TGCAGTGCCCAGTGGTCAGATACGCAGTATTTT	CSAQWSDTQYF
-	TRBV30	TRBJ1-5	-	TGTGCCTGGAGTACGACCCTTGGGGGAGGGGACAATCAGCCCCAGCATTTT	CAWSTTLGGGDNQPQHF
TRBD2	TRBV29-1	TRBJ2-5	-	TGCAGCGTTGGGGGGGGTCGGTTAGCAGAGACCCAGTACTTC	CSVGGGRLAETQYF
-	TRBV29-1	TRBJ1-2	few	TGCAGCGTTTACTCGGGGGTTGATGGCTACACCTTC	CSVYSGVDGYTF
-	TRBV27	TRBJ2-6	once	TGTGCCAGCAGTACATACAGGGTCTCTGGGGCCAACGTCCTGACTTTC	CASSTYRVSGANVLTF
-	TRBV5-1	TRBJ2-3	-	TGCGCCAGCAGCCAACGAACCACAGATACGCAGTATTTT	CASSQRTTDTQYF
-	TRBV10-1	TRBJ2-2	-	TGCGCCAGCAGTCGTATCGCCGGGGAGCTGTTTTTT	CASSRIAGELFF
-	TRBV5-6	TRBJ2-6	-	TGTGCCAGCAGCCCCTATGCTGGGGCCAACGTCCTGACTTTC	CASSPYAGANVLTF
TRBD2	TRBV5-5	TRBJ2-1	-	TGTGCCAGCAGCGTACTAGCGGGAGACAATGAGCAGTTCTTC	CASSVLAGDNEQFF
-	TRBV15	TRBJ1-1	large	TGTGCCACCAGCAGAGATCTGAGAAGCATGAACACTGAAGCTTTCTTT	CATSRDLRSMNTEAFF
TRBD2	TRBV6-4	TRBJ2-2	few	TGTGCCAGCAGTGAGCTAGCGGGAGGTCACGGGGAGCTGTTTTTT	CASSELAGGHGELFF
-	TRBV7-9	TRBJ1-1	-	TGTGCCAGCAGCGGTACAGGGCAGGCTTTCTTT	CASSGTGQAFF
TRBD2	TRBV19	TRBJ2-2	-	TGTGCCACCGGACTAGCGGGGGCCACCGGGGAGCTGTTTTTT	CATGLAGATGELFF
-	TRBV6-1	TRBJ2-5	-	TGTGCCAGCAGTGAAGGTCGGGCAGGCCTAAGCCTCCGGGAGACCCAGTACTTC	CASSEGRAGLSLRETQYF
-	TRBV18	TRBJ1-5	-	TGTGCCAGCTCACTTGGAGGGTACAATCAGCCCCAGCATTTT	CASSLGGYNQPQHF
TRBD1	TRBV6-6	TRBJ1-5	-	TGTGCCAGCACGACTAGAACAGGGGGCCGCAATCAGCCCCAGCATTTT	CASTTRTGGRNQPQHF
TRBD2	TRBV6-6	TRBJ2-3	-	TGTGCCACCAGAAAGGGACTAGCGGCTAGCACAGATACGCAGTATTTT	CATRKGLAASTDTQYF